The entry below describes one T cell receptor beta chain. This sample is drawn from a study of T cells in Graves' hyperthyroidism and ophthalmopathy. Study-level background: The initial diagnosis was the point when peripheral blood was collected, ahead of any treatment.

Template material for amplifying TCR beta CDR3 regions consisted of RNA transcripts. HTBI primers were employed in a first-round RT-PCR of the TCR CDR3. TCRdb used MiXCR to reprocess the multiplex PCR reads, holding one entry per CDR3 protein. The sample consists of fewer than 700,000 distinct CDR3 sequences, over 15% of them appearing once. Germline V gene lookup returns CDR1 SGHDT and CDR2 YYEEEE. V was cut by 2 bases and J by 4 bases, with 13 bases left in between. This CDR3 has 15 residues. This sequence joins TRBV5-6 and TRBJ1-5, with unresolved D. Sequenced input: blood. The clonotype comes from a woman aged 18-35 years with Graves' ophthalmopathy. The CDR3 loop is CASSFVGDLNQPQHF. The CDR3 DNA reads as TGTGCCAGCAGCTTTGTCGGGGATCTGAATCAGCCCCAGCATTTT.